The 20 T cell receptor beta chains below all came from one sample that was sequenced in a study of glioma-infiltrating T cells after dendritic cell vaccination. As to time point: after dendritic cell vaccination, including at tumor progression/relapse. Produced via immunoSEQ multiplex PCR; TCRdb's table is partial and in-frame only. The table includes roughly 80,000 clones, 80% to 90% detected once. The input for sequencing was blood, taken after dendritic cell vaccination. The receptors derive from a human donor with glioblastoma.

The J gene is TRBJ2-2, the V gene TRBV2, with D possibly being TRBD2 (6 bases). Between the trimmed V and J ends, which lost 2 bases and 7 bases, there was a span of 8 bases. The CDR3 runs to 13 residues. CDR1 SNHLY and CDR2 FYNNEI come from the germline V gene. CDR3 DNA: TGTGCCAGCAGTGAATGGGGGGACGGGGAGCTGTTTTTT. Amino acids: CASSEWGDGELFF.

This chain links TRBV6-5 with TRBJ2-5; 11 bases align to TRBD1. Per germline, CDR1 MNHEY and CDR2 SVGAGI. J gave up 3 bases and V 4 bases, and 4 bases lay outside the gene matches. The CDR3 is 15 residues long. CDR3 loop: CASSFWTGGEETQYF. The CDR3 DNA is TGTGCCAGCAGTTTCTGGACAGGGGGCGAAGAGACCCAGTACTTC.

This CDR3 reads CASSTLAGENTGELFF. The CDR3 DNA is TGTGCCAGCAGCACACTAGCGGGAGAGAACACCGGGGAGCTGTTTTTT. This sequence joins TRBV13 and TRBJ2-2; 11 bases match TRBD2. Per germline, CDR1 PRHDT and CDR2 FYEKMQ (reference sequence). The CDR3 is 16 residues long. V lost 5 bases and J lost 1; bases outside the gene matches: 3.

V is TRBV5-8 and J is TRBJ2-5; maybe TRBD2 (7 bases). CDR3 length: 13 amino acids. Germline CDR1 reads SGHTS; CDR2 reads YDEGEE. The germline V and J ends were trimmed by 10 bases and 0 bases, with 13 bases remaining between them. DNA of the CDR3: TGTGCCGAAGGGGGGGGGTACCAAGAGACCCAGTACTTC. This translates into CAEGGGYQETQYF.

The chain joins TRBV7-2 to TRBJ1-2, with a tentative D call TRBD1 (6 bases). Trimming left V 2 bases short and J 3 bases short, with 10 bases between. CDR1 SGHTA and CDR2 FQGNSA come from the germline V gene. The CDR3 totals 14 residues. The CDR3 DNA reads TGTGCCAGCAGCTTATCCCAGGGGCACTATGGCTACACCTTC. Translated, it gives CASSLSQGHYGYTF.

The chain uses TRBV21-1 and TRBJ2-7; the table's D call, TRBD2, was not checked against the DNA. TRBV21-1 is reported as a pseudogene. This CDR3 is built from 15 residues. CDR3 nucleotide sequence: TGTGCCAGCAGCAAAGAATCATACTCTTCCTACGAGCAGTACTTC. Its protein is CASSKESYSSYEQYF.

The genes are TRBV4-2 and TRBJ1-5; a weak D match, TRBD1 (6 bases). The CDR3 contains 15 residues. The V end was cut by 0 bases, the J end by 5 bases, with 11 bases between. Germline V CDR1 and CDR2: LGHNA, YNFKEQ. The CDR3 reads CASSQEGTWDQPQHF. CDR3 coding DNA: TGTGCCAGCAGCCAAGAGGGGACATGGGATCAGCCCCAGCATTTT.

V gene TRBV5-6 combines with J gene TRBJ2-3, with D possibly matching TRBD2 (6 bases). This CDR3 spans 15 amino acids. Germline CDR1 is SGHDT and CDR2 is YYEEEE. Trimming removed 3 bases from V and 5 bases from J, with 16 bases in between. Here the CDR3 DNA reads TGTGCCAGCAGCTGGCTTGGAGGGACCGGAGATACGCAGTATTTT. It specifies CASSWLGGTGDTQYF.

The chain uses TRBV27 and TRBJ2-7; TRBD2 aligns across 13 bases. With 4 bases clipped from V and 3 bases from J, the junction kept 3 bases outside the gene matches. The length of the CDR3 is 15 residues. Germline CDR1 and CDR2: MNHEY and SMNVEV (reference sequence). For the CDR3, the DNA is TGTGCCAGCAGTTCGACTAGCGGGAGGTTCTACGAGCAGTACTTC. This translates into CASSSTSGRFYEQYF.

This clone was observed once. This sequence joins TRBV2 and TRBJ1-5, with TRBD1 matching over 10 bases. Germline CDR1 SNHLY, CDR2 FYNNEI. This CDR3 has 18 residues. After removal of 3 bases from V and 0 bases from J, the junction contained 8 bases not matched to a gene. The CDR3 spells CASSDGGQGGNSNQPQHF. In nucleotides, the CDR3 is TGTGCCAGCAGTGACGGTGGACAGGGGGGGAATAGCAATCAGCCCCAGCATTTT.

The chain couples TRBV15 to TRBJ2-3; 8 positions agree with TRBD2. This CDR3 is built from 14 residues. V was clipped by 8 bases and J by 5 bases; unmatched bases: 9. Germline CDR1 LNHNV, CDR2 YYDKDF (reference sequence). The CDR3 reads CATESLAGIDTQYF. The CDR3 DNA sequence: TGTGCCACCGAGAGTCTAGCGGGTATAGATACGCAGTATTTT. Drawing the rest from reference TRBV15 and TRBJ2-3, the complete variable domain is DAMVIQNPRYQVTQFGKPVTLSCSQTLNHNVMYWYQQKSSQAPKLLFHYYDKDFNNEADTPDNFQSRRPNTSFCFLDIRSPGLGDTAMYLCATESLAGIDTQYFGPGTRLTVL.

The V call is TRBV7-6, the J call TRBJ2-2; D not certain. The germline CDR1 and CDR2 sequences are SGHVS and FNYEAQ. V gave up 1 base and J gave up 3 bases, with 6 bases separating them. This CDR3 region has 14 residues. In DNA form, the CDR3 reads TGTGCCAGCAGCTTAGGGGCTGACACCGGGGAGCTGTTTTTT. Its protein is CASSLGADTGELFF.

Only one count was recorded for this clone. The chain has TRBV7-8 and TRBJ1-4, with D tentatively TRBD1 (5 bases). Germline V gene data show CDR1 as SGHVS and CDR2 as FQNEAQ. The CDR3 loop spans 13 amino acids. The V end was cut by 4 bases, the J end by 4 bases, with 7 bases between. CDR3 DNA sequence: TGTGCCAGCAGCTCCAGGGTTAATGAAAAACTGTTTTTT. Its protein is CASSSRVNEKLFF.

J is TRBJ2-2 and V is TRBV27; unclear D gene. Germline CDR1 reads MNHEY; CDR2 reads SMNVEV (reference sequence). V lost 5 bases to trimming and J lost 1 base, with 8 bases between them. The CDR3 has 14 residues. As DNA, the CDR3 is TGTGCCAGCAGTCCCCTCGTGAACACCGGGGAGCTGTTTTTT. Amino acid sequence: CASSPLVNTGELFF.

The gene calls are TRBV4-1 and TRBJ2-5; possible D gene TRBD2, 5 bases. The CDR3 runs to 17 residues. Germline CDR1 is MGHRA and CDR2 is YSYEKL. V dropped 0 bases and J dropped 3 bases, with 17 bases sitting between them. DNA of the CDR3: TGCGCCAGCAGCCAAGAAAGTTCGGGGAGACGAGAAGAGACCCAGTACTTC. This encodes CASSQESSGRREETQYF.

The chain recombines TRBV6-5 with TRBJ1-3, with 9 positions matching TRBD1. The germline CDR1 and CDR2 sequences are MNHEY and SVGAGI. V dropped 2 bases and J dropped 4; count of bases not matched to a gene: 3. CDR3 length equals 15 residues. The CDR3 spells CASSYDRGNGNTIYF. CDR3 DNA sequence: TGTGCCAGCAGTTACGACAGGGGGAACGGAAACACCATATATTTT.

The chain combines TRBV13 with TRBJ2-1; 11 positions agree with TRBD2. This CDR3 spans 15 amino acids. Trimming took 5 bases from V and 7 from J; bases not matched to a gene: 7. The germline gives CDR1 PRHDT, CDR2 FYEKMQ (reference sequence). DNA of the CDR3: TGTGCCAGCAGCATACTAGCGGGAGAAACAAATGAGCAGTTCTTC. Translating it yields CASSILAGETNEQFF.

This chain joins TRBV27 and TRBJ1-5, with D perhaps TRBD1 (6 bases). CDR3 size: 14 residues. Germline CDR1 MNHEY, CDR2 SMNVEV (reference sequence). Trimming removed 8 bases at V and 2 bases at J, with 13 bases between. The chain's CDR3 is CASSGDVGNQPQHF. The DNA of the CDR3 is TGTGCCAGCTCAGGGGACGTGGGCAATCAGCCCCAGCATTTT.

The CDR3 loop is CASSPSGGWEQYF. The DNA of the CDR3 is TGTGCCAGCAGCCCCTCCGGGGGTTGGGAGCAGTACTTC. J is TRBJ2-7 and V is TRBV6-1; D is perhaps TRBD2 (6 bases). Germline V gene lookup returns CDR1 MNHNS and CDR2 SASEGT. This CDR3 has 13 amino acids. With 6 bases removed from V and 7 bases from J, the gap between germline ends came to 16 bases.

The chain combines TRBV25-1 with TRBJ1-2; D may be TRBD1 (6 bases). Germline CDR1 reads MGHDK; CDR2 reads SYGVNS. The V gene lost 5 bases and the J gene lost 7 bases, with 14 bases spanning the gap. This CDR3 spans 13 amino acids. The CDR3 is CASSYTGFAGYTF. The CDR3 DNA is TGTGCCAGCAGTTATACAGGGTTTGCTGGCTACACCTTC.